These T cell receptor beta chains were read from a single sample in a study of blood T cell repertoires in COVID-19. The method was immunoSEQ multiplex PCR; TCRdb's version includes in-frame clones alone and lacks a portion of them. The sample carries about 270,000 clones, about 85% recorded once. The specimen sequenced was PBMCs or T cells enriched from blood (not recorded which). These receptors came from a woman aged 50 to 65 who had recovered from COVID-19. Both conserved end residues are trimmed from each CDR3.

>TRBJ2-1|TRBV5-4
ASSPSSGSDEQF
>TRBJ2-3|TRBV7-2
ASSLLAGVTDTQY
>TRBJ2-7|TRBV11-2
ASSSGTSNSEQY
>TRBJ1-2|TRBV2
ASSGNRVTNYGYT
>TRBJ1-1|TRBV7-9
ASSRDRNTEAF
>TRBJ2-1|TRBV10-3
AIGGGNEQF
>TRBJ1-2|TRBV7-2
ASSDGTGYGYT
>TRBJ2-1|TRBV28
ASSLERRVNEQF
>TRBJ1-1|TRBV7-2
ASSLITGVMNTEAF
>TRBJ2-1|TRBV5-5
ASTYDASGSNEQF
>TRBJ2-7|TRBV10-2
ASTARVASGNSEQY
>TRBJ2-3|TRBV3-1/TRBV3-2
ASSQRGSGSADTQY
>TRBJ1-5|TRBV6-2/TRBV6-3
ASSYVQIYQPQH
>TRBJ1-1|TRBV7-9
ASSFEGNTEAF
>TRBJ2-2|TRBV25-1
ASRGLAGNTGELF
>TRBJ1-3|TRBV7-9
ASSLGAEAGNTIY
>TRBJ2-3|TRBV19
ASRETSGSSDTQY
>TRBJ1-5|TRBV7-2
ASSLAGSNQPQH
>TRBJ2-6|TRBV5-6
ASSLAGVFLANVLT
>TRBJ1-1|TRBV7-6
ASSLEGGAAF
>TRBJ1-6|TRBV7-8
ASSPSVNSPLH
>TRBJ1-6|TRBV7-9
ASIGTGTNSPLH
>TRBJ1-1|TRBV30
AWSRRDRGQVTEAF
>TRBJ2-7|TRBV23-1
ARSGVPPPYEQY
>TRBJ2-3|TRBV4-1
ASSQEGVAGDTQY
>TRBJ2-1|TRBV7-2
ASSLGREGYNEQF
>TRBJ2-7|TRBV28
ASSMAGLAGKGPSSYEQY
>TRBJ2-2|TRBV7-9
ASSRRSGTSGRNTGELF
>TRBJ2-5|TRBV3-1/TRBV3-2
ASSQERTGGSETQY
>TRBJ1-2|TRBV19
ASSTGQTTTGST
>TRBJ1-1|TRBV10-3
AIRRTENAEAF
>TRBJ2-7|TRBV4-1
ASSQVTQTNSYEQY
>TRBJ1-3|TRBV30
ACQAFSGNTIY
>TRBJ1-1|TRBV6-4
ASSAKPGNTEAF
>TRBJ2-7|TRBV5-1
ASSLGTGIEQY
>TRBJ1-6|TRBV27
ASSPRVGQDNSPLH
>TRBJ2-1|TRBV6-6
ASSPGTSGWYNEQF
>TRBJ2-1|TRBV7-2
ASSLGQGYNEQF
>TRBJ1-2|TRBV2
ASSNRVGYT
>TRBJ2-1|TRBV7-3
ASSSSRSSYNEQF
>TRBJ2-7|TRBV5-4
ASSLAAGRLPTEQY
>TRBJ1-5|TRBV11-2
ASSLGPGQPQH
>TRBJ2-3|TRBV29-1
SVAEHTQY
>TRBJ1-4|TRBV18
ASSPVQGATNEKLF